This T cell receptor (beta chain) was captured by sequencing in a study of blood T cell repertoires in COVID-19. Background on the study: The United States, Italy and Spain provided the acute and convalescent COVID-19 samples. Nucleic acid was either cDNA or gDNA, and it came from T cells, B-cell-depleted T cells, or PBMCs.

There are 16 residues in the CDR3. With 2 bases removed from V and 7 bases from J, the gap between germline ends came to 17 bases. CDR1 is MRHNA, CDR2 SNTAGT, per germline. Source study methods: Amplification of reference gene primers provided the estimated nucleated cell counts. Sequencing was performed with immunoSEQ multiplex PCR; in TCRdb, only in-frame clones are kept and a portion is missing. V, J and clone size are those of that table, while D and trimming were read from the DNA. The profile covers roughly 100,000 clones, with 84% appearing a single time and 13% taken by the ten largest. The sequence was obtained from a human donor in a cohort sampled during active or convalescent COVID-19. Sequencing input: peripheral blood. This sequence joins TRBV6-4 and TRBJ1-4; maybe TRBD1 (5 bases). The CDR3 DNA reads TGTGCCAGCAGTGACAGCGGGCCAGGGTTGGGTGAAAAACTGTTTTTT. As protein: CASSDSGPGLGEKLFF.